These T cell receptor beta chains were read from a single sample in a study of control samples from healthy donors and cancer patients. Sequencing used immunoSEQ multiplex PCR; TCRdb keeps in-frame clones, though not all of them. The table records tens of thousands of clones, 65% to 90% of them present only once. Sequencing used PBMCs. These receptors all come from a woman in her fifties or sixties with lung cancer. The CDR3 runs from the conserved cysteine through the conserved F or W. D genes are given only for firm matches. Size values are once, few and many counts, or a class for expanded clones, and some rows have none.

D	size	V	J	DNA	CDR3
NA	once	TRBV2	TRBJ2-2	TGTGCCAGCAGAAGGACTCCGAACACCGGGGAGCTGTTTTTT	CASRRTPNTGELFF
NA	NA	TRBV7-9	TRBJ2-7	TGTGCCAGCAGCTTAGTAGCCTCAGGGGGAGGGTACGAGCAGTACTTC	CASSLVASGGGYEQYF
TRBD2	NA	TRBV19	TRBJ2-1	TGTGCCAGTAGTACTACCGGGACTAGTGTAGGTGAGCAGTTCTTC	CASSTTGTSVGEQFF
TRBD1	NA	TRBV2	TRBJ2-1	TGTGCCAGCGTTGGACAGGGGGCCGACAATGAGCAGTTCTTC	CASVGQGADNEQFF
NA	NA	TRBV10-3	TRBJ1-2	TGTGCCATAGCCAGGGGTCTATCACGATCTAACTATGGCTACACCTTC	CAIARGLSRSNYGYTF
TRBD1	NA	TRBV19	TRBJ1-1	TGTGCCAGTACCCCTCGGGACAGGGTGGTTTCTGAAGCTTTCTTT	CASTPRDRVVSEAFF
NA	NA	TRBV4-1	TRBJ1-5	TGCGCCAGCAGCCTCGGGACTTCATATAGCAATCAGCCCCAGCATTTT	CASSLGTSYSNQPQHF
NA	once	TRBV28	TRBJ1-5	TGTGCCAGCAACGGACAGTTCAATCAGCCCCAGCATTTT	CASNGQFNQPQHF
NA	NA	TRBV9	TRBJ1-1	TGTGCCAGCAGCGTAGGAGTAGGGGCCACTGAAGCTTTCTTT	CASSVGVGATEAFF
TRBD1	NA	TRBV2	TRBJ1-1	TGTGCCGGAGAAGGACAGGGGGCAGGAGGCACTGAAGCTTTCTTT	CAGEGQGAGGTEAFF
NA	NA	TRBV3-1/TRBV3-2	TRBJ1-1	TGTGCCAGCAGCCAAAAGGACGGTAACACTGAAGCTTTCTTT	CASSQKDGNTEAFF
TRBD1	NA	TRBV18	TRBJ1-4	TGTGCCAGCTCACCGGGACAGGGGGCAACTAATGAAAAACTGTTTTTT	CASSPGQGATNEKLFF
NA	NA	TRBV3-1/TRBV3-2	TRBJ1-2	TGTGCCAGCAGCCGCTCCTGGACGGACAACTATGGCTACACCTTC	CASSRSWTDNYGYTF
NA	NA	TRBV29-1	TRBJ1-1	TGCAGCGTTGTTGGCACTGAAGCTTTCTTT	CSVVGTEAFF
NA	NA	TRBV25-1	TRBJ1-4	TGTGCCAGCAGTGAATTAACCTCCTCCCAAGCTGAAAAACTGTTTTTT	CASSELTSSQAEKLFF
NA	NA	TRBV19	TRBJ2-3	TGTGCCAGTAGAACGACAGCTAGCACAGATACGCAGTATTTT	CASRTTASTDTQYF
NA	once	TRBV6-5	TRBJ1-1	TGTGCCAGCAGCGCCTCATTTGGAGTCACTGAAGCTTTCTTT	CASSASFGVTEAFF
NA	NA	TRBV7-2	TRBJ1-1	TGTGCCAGCAGCTTCAGGTCAGGGCGCGACACTGAAGCTTTCTTT	CASSFRSGRDTEAFF
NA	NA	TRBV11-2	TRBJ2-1	TGTGCCAGCAGCTTAGTTCGGGGGATCGGCTCCTACAATGAGCAGTTCTTC	CASSLVRGIGSYNEQFF
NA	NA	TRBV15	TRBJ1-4	TGTGCCACCAGCACGTGGGCAAACAGGGCAACTAATGAAAAACTGTTTTTT	CATSTWANRATNEKLFF
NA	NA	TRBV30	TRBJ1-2	TGTGCCTGGAGTGTACTGGGCAGCCCTAACTATGGCTACACCTTC	CAWSVLGSPNYGYTF
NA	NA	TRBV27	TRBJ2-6	TGTGCCAGCAGTCTAGACCTACCTGGGGCCAACGTCCTGACTTTC	CASSLDLPGANVLTF
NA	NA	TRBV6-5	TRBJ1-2	TGTGCCAGCAACCAGGGTGTCGGCTACACCTTC	CASNQGVGYTF
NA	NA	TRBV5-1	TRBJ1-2	TGCGCCAGCAGCTTGGCGCCAGGGAACTATGGCTACACCTTC	CASSLAPGNYGYTF
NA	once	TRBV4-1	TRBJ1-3	TGCGCCAGCAGCCAACAGGACGCCCTCTCTGGAAACACCATATATTTT	CASSQQDALSGNTIYF
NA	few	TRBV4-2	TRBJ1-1	TGTGCCAGCAGCCAAGATAGGGGAAAAGAATATGAAGCTTTCTTT	CASSQDRGKEYEAFF
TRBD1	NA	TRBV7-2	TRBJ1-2	TGTGCCAGCAGCCCTAGGACAGGAGCTAACTATGGCTACACCTTC	CASSPRTGANYGYTF
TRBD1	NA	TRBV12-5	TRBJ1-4	TGTGCTAGTGGTTTGGTAAGGGAATCGGGACAGGGAGCAACTAATGAAAAACTGTTTTTT	CASGLVRESGQGATNEKLFF
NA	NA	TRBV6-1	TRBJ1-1	TGTGCCAGCAGTGAACTACAGGGTTTCGGCACTGAAGCTTTCTTT	CASSELQGFGTEAFF
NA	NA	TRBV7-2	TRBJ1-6	TGTGCCAGCAGCTTGGCCAATAATTCACCCCTCCACTTT	CASSLANNSPLHF
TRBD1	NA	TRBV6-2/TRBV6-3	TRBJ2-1	TGTGCCAGCAGCCCTCCCCCACAGGGGAATGAGCAGTTCTTC	CASSPPPQGNEQFF
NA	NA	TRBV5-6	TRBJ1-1	TGTGCCAGCAGCCGGGACGGCCCTGAAGCTTTCTTT	CASSRDGPEAFF
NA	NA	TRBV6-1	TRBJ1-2	TGTGCCAGCAGTGAAGCGGATGGGGGGAGGGGGTATGGCTACACCTTC	CASSEADGGRGYGYTF
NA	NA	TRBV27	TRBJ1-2	TGTGCCAGCAGTTTAGAGGGTTCCTATGGCTACACCTTC	CASSLEGSYGYTF
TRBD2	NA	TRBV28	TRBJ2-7	TGTGCCAGCAGCTCCAGCGGGGCTAGCTCCTACGAGCAGTACTTC	CASSSSGASSYEQYF
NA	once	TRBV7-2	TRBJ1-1	TGTGCCAGCAGCTTAACAGGGAACATGAACACTGAAGCTTTCTTT	CASSLTGNMNTEAFF
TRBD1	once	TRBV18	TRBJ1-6	TGTGCCAGCTCACCATCCAGACAGGGTAATTCACCCCTCCACTTT	CASSPSRQGNSPLHF
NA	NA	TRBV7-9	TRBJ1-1	TGTGCCAGCATGGGGACGAACACTGAAGCTTTCTTT	CASMGTNTEAFF
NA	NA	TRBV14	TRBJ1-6	TGTGCCAGCAGCCCCGCAGATTCACCCCTCCACTTT	CASSPADSPLHF
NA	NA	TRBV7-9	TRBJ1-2	TGTGCCAGCAGCTTATACACGGAAATTACCTTC	CASSLYTEITF
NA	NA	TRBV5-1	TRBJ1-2	TGCGCCAGCGGCGACGGAGGTCCCTATGGCTACACCTTC	CASGDGGPYGYTF
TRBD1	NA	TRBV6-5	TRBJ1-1	TGTGCCAGCAGTTACTCCGGGACAGGGGAAGCTTTCTTT	CASSYSGTGEAFF
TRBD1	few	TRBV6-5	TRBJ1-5	TGTGCCAGTAAAAGAGGGGGCGGCAATCAGCCCCAGCATTTT	CASKRGGGNQPQHF
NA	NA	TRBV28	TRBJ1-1	TGTGCCAGCAGCCCCTGGGGGCAGGGAGATCCGGAAGCTTTCTTT	CASSPWGQGDPEAFF
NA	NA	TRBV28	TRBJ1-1	TGTGCCAGCCAGCAGAACACTGAAGCTTTCTTT	CASQQNTEAFF
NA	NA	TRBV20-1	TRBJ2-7	TGCAGTGCTAGTATGTCCTACGAGCAGTACTTC	CSASMSYEQYF
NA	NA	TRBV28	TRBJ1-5	TGTGCCAGCAGTCCCGCGGCAGGCAATCAGCCCCAGCATTTT	CASSPAAGNQPQHF
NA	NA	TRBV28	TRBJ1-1	TGTGCCAGCAGTCCCGGGACAAGAGAAGCTTTCTTT	CASSPGTREAFF
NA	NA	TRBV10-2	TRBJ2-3	TGCGCCAGCAGTCCCTCGCCCGGACTCTTGAACACAGATACGCAGTATTTT	CASSPSPGLLNTDTQYF
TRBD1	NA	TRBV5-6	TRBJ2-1	TGTGCCAGCAGCTCTTGGGACAGGGGACTCGCTGAGCAGTTCTTC	CASSSWDRGLAEQFF
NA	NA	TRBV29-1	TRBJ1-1	TGCAGCGTTGCAGACCACACTGAAGCTTTCTTT	CSVADHTEAFF
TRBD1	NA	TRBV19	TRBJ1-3	TGTGCCAGTGGACAGGGTATCGGAAACACCATATATTTT	CASGQGIGNTIYF
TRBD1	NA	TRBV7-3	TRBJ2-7	TGTGCCAGCAGCCTGACAGGGGGACTCGAGCAGTACTTC	CASSLTGGLEQYF
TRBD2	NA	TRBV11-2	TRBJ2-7	TGTGCCAGCAGCCAGGGGCGGGGGGTCGAGCAGTACTTC	CASSQGRGVEQYF
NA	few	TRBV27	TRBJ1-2	TGTGCCAGCAGTTTATGGGCGGGGGATGGCTACACCTTC	CASSLWAGDGYTF
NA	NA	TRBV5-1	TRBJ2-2	TGCGCCAGCAGGGACACCATTACCGGGGAGCTGTTTTTT	CASRDTITGELFF
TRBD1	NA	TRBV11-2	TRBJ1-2	TGTGCCAGCAGCCCGGACAGGCTCTATGGCTACACCTTC	CASSPDRLYGYTF
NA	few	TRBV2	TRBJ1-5	TGTGCCAGCAGTGAGACACAGGGCAGCCAGCCCCAGCATTTT	CASSETQGSQPQHF